This T cell receptor beta chain was profiled in a study of early T cells in non-severe SARS-CoV-2 infection (dated by TCRdb to the early 2020s). In the study overall: Bulk RNA from unsorted whole blood was used for TCR sequencing, so alpha and beta chains could not be paired.

Study-level results and caveats: VDJdb matching was skewed toward anti-spike CD8 responses, so virus-specific expansions were likely underestimated and private and CD4 specificities were missed.

A case-control design nested within a healthcare worker cohort in London, UK, was used, with weekly nasopharyngeal swab PCR tests and blood sampling performed. Healthcare workers were recruited during the week of the UK lockdown, between 23 and 31 March 2020, and followed weekly for up to about 15 weeks. As to this clonotype: Its antigen remains undetermined. Base qualities are not recorded, but no much larger clone differs from it by a single base.

Library generation was performed with 5' RACE. Sequencing was carried out with a NextSeq 500. To correct for sequencing error and PCR bias, the TCR library protocol tagged individual cDNA molecules with unique molecular identifiers. Both TCR alpha and beta chains were sequenced, and tight co-correlation was observed between alpha and beta sequence abundances in each sample. The study's processing was this. Decombinator V4 was used to perform V gene, J gene and CDR3 annotation of TCR sequences. Expanded TCRs were defined as changing significantly between any two time points under a Poisson model with p below 0.0001. TCR abundances were normalised to the total number of TCRs sequenced per sample and were expressed as counts per million. MAIT TCRs were defined by TRAV1-2 paired with TRAJ12, TRAJ20 or TRAJ33, and iNKT TCRs by TRAV10 paired with TRAJ18. VDJdb, accessed 1 November 2021, was searched for CMV, EBV and SARS-CoV-2 annotated TCRs, excluding TCRs annotated for multiple antigens. Starting from the raw public reads, TCRdb applied fastp trimming at Q25, assembled clones with MiXCR and retained in-frame beta chains. Merged by CDR3 protein, the rows form single entries marked with the most common genes and DNA. The V and J calls follow TCRdb's processing rather than the paper's. The sample contains some 40,000 distinct CDR3 sequences, approximately 6.2% of them found a single time. The top ten constitute more than 20% of the sample.

The CDR1 and CDR2 encoded by the germline V gene (reference sequence) are DFQATT and SNEGSKA. Between the V and J ends, shortened by 5 bases and 0 bases respectively, the junction contains 15 bases. The CDR3 spans 15 residues, from the cysteine through the phenylalanine. The kept DNA is CDR3 alone, 45 bases in frame from the first base. The sequence is built from TRBV20-1 and TRBJ2-3; tentative D gene TRBD2, with 6 bases matching. The sequences come from whole blood, collected at baseline. The clonotype comes from an adult who was a healthcare worker with PCR-confirmed SARS-CoV-2 infection or an uninfected control (not recorded which). The CDR3 corresponds to CSALSGSTSTDTQYF. The DNA is TGCAGTGCTTTATCCGGGAGCACTAGCACAGATACGCAGTATTTT.